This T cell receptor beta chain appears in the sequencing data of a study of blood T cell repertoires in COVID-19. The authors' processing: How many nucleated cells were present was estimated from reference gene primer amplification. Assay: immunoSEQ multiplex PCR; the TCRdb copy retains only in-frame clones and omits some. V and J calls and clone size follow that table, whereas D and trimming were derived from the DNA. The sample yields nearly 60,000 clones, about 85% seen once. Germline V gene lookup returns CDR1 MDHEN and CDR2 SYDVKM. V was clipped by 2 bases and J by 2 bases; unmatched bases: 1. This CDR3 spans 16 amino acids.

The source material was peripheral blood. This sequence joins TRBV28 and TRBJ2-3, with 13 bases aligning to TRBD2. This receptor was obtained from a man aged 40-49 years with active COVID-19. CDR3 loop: CASSLGLAGDTDTQYF. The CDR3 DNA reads TGTGCCAGCAGTTTAGGACTAGCGGGAGACACAGATACGCAGTATTTT. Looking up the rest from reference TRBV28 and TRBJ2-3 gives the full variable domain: DVKVTQSSRYLVKRTGEKVFLECVQDMDHENMFWYRQDPGLGLRLIYFSYDVKMKEKGDIPEGYSVSREKKERFSLILESASTNQTSMYLCASSLGLAGDTDTQYFGPGTRLTVL.